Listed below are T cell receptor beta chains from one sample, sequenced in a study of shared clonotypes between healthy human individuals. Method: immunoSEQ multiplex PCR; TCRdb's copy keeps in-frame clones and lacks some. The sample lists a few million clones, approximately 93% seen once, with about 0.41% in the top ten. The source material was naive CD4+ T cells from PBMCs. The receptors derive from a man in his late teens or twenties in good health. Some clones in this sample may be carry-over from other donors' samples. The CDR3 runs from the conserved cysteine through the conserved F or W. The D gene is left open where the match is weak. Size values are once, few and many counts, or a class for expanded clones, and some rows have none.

DNA: TGTGCCAGCTCACAGGGACAGCAGTTAAACTATGGCTACACCTTC; CDR3: CASSQGQQLNYGYTF; length: 15; V: TRBV18; D: TRBD1; J: TRBJ1-2; size: once
DNA: TGTGCCAGTAAAGACCCGGGACAGAAGAACTATGGCTACACCTTC; CDR3: CASKDPGQKNYGYTF; length: 15; V: TRBV19; D: TRBD1; J: TRBJ1-2; size: once
DNA: TGTGCCAGCAGTCCGGAGGGGGGGCCGGTCTCCTACGAGCAGTACTTC; CDR3: CASSPEGGPVSYEQYF; length: 16; V: TRBV28; D: .; J: TRBJ2-7; size: .
DNA: TGTGCCAGCAGCCACGGGTCCAGGGCTAACACCGGGGAGCTGTTTTTT; CDR3: CASSHGSRANTGELFF; length: 16; V: TRBV7-3; D: .; J: TRBJ2-2; size: .
DNA: TGTGCCAGCGGTCGGCAGGGGGCTTTTGGAGATACGCAGTATTTT; CDR3: CASGRQGAFGDTQYF; length: 15; V: TRBV9; D: TRBD1; J: TRBJ2-3; size: .
DNA: TGTGCCAGCAGCTTAGGACAGGGGGAAAGAGGCGAGCAGTACTTC; CDR3: CASSLGQGERGEQYF; length: 15; V: TRBV7-9; D: TRBD1; J: TRBJ2-7; size: .
DNA: TGTGCCAGCAGTTACGCAGGGTTCCCCTACGAGCAGTACTTC; CDR3: CASSYAGFPYEQYF; length: 14; V: TRBV28; D: .; J: TRBJ2-7; size: .
DNA: TGTGCCAGCAGCGTAGGGGACTGGGGCGGCGAGCAGTACTTC; CDR3: CASSVGDWGGEQYF; length: 14; V: TRBV9; D: .; J: TRBJ2-7; size: .
DNA: TGCGCCAGCAGCTTGGGGTCAGCCCGAAACACCGGGGAGCTGTTTTTT; CDR3: CASSLGSARNTGELFF; length: 16; V: TRBV5-1; D: .; J: TRBJ2-2; size: .
DNA: TGCAGCGTTGAATTGGCTAGCGGGAGCTCCTACAATGAGCAGTTCTTC; CDR3: CSVELASGSSYNEQFF; length: 16; V: TRBV29-1; D: TRBD2; J: TRBJ2-1; size: .
DNA: TGTGCCAGCACCACCCCCGGCAGCGAGCAGTTCTTC; CDR3: CASTTPGSEQFF; length: 12; V: TRBV28; D: .; J: TRBJ2-1; size: .
DNA: TGCGCCAGCAGCTTGGGGGGACAGCAATCTAACTATGGCTACACCTTC; CDR3: CASSLGGQQSNYGYTF; length: 16; V: TRBV5-1; D: TRBD1; J: TRBJ1-2; size: .
DNA: TGCGCCAGCCACACTAGCGGTGGCGATACGCAGTATTTT; CDR3: CASHTSGGDTQYF; length: 13; V: TRBV10-2; D: TRBD2; J: TRBJ2-3; size: .
DNA: TGTGCCAGCAGCCCAGGGGGCGAAGCCAAAAACATTCAGTACTTC; CDR3: CASSPGGEAKNIQYF; length: 15; V: TRBV5-4; D: TRBD1; J: TRBJ2-4; size: once
DNA: TGTGCCAGCAGCGCAATAGCGCCGAGCTCCTACAATGAGCAGTTCTTC; CDR3: CASSAIAPSSYNEQFF; length: 16; V: TRBV9; D: .; J: TRBJ2-1; size: .
DNA: TGTGCCAGTCGTCCGGGTATCACCATCCCCTACGAGCAGTACTTC; CDR3: CASRPGITIPYEQYF; length: 15; V: TRBV28; D: .; J: TRBJ2-7; size: .
DNA: TGCGCCAGCAGCCCCCAAGCAGGGAACACTGAAGCTTTCTTT; CDR3: CASSPQAGNTEAFF; length: 14; V: TRBV5-1; D: .; J: TRBJ1-1; size: .
DNA: TGTGCCAGCAGTATACACAGGGGTTCGGGTTACGAGCAGTACTTC; CDR3: CASSIHRGSGYEQYF; length: 15; V: TRBV28; D: TRBD1; J: TRBJ2-7; size: .
DNA: TGTGCCAGCAAGCCAGCGTTCAGCTCCTACGAGCAGTACTTC; CDR3: CASKPAFSSYEQYF; length: 14; V: TRBV6-5; D: .; J: TRBJ2-7; size: .
DNA: TGTGCCAGCAGGGGGGGATACGAGCAGTACTTC; CDR3: CASRGGYEQYF; length: 11; V: TRBV28; D: .; J: TRBJ2-7; size: once